The 27 T cell receptor beta chains listed next were all sequenced from one sample in a study of T cells in Graves' hyperthyroidism and ophthalmopathy. Amplification of TCR beta CDR3 regions was performed using RNA transcripts as template. Using the HTBI primer set, a first-round RT-PCR was run on the TCR CDR3. TCRdb re-derived calls from the multiplex PCR reads in MiXCR, one entry per CDR3 protein. The sample records around 500,000 distinct CDR3 sequences, 11% to 15% being singletons. Sequencing was performed on blood. The source is a woman aged 40 to 50 with Graves' hyperthyroidism.

This clonotype showed up many times. The chain employs TRBV28 and TRBJ1-5; D is perhaps TRBD1 (6 bases). The CDR3 totals 15 residues. V lost 5 bases and J 6 bases, leaving 17 bases between the germline ends. CDR1 MDHEN and CDR2 SYDVKM come from the germline V gene. CDR3 coding DNA: TGTGCCAGCAGTCAAGGGGGGGTGAAGACTCAGCCCCAGCATTTT. This codes for CASSQGGVKTQPQHF.

This clonotype has a count of ten or more. The chain carries TRBV5-1 and TRBJ2-7, with TRBD1 as a possible D gene (6 bases). Trimming left V 0 bases short and J 0 bases short, with 7 bases between. CDR3 length: 14 amino acids. Germline V gives CDR1 SGHRS, CDR2 YFSETQ. CDR3 amino acids: CASSLGQDSYEQYF. The CDR3, as DNA: TGCGCCAGCAGCTTGGGACAGGACTCCTACGAGCAGTACTTC. Supplemented by reference TRBV5-1 and TRBJ2-7, the full variable domain reads KAGVTQTPRYLIKTRGQQVTLSCSPISGHRSVSWYQQTPGQGLQFLFEYFSETQRNKGNFPGRFSGRQFSNSRSEMNVSTLELGDSALYLCASSLGQDSYEQYFGPGTRLTVT.

This clonotype turned up a few times. J is TRBJ1-4 and V is TRBV7-6; D possibly corresponds to TRBD1 (6 bases). CDR1 and CDR2 from the germline V gene are SGHVS and FNYEAQ. Trimming shortened V by 4 bases and J by 4 bases, and 13 bases separated the two germline ends. This CDR3 contains 15 residues. CDR3 loop: CASSSTGSRNEKLFF. CDR3 sequence (DNA): TGTGCCAGCAGCTCTACAGGGAGCCGTAATGAAAAACTGTTTTTT.

The table lists this clonotype with many counts. This rearrangement joins TRBV5-1 to TRBJ2-7; D ambiguous. Germline-derived CDR1 and CDR2 are SGHRS and YFSETQ. V lost 1 base and J lost 3, with 8 bases in between. The CDR3 spans 13 residues. The CDR3, as DNA: TGCGCCAGCAGCTTGCCGGGCCACTACGAGCAGTACTTC. The encoded protein is CASSLPGHYEQYF.

The chain employs TRBV13 and TRBJ2-5, with D tentatively TRBD2 (6 bases). This CDR3 comprises 15 residues. Trimming removed 5 bases at V and 0 bases at J, with 13 bases between. Germline V CDR1 and CDR2: PRHDT, FYEKMQ (reference sequence). This chain's CDR3 is CASSDASEYQETQYF. The CDR3 coding sequence is TGTGCCAGCAGCGACGCTAGCGAGTACCAAGAGACCCAGTACTTC.

In this sample, this clonotype turned up many times. This rearrangement joins TRBV3-1 to TRBJ2-1; D remains ambiguous. V lost 4 bases to trimming and J lost 7 bases, with 5 bases between them. The CDR3 consists of 11 residues. The V gene's germline CDR1 is LGHDT and CDR2 YNNKEL (reference sequence). DNA of the CDR3: TGTGCCAGCAGCCGTGAGAATGAGCAGTTCTTC. Translated: CASSRENEQFF.

V is TRBV29-1 and J is TRBJ1-1, with unresolved D. The germline V gene encodes CDR1 SQVTM and CDR2 ANQGSEA. The CDR3 length is 12 residues. V was cut by 7 bases and J by 0 bases, with 9 bases left in between. In DNA, the CDR3 is TGCAGCGGCCGCAACATGAACACTGAAGCTTTCTTT. Its translation is CSGRNMNTEAFF.

In this sample, this clonotype turned up many times. This chain connects TRBV20-1 to TRBJ1-1, with 8 bases identical to TRBD1. The CDR3 is 13 amino acids. V trimming: 6 bases; J trimming: 1 base; junction bases outside the gene matches: 4. Germline CDR1 is DFQATT and CDR2 is SNEGSKA (reference sequence). In DNA form, the CDR3 reads TGCAGTGCGACAGGGGCTTCGAACACTGAAGCTTTCTTT. Encoded protein: CSATGASNTEAFF.

This clonotype has a count of ten or more. This chain uses TRBV14 with TRBJ2-1; D remains unclear. Trimming took off 4 bases at V and 9 bases at J, with 13 bases between the two ends. This CDR3 is 13 amino acids long. Looked up from germline, CDR1 is SGHDN and CDR2 is FVKESK. The CDR3 DNA sequence: TGTGCCAGCAGCCCCCGGTTGGGCGCTGAGCAGTTCTTC. As protein: CASSPRLGAEQFF.

In this sample, this clonotype turned up many times. This chain joins TRBV20-1 and TRBJ2-1; D remains unclear. This CDR3 spans 13 amino acids. Germline V gene sequence: CDR1 DFQATT, CDR2 SNEGSKA (reference sequence). V lost 0 bases to trimming and J lost 1 base, with 4 bases between them. The CDR3 sequence: CSARELSYNEQFF. The CDR3 DNA is TGCAGTGCTAGAGAACTATCCTACAATGAGCAGTTCTTC.

This clonotype was seen at least ten times. The rearrangement links TRBV20-1 to TRBJ2-5, with 7 nucleotides matching TRBD2. Unmatched junction bases numbered 4, after V lost 0 bases and J lost 3 bases. This CDR3 contains 14 residues. Germline-derived CDR1 and CDR2 are DFQATT and SNEGSKA (reference sequence). CDR3: CSARDGLAEETQYF. The CDR3 DNA is TGCAGTGCTAGAGATGGTCTAGCGGAAGAGACCCAGTACTTC.

This clonotype was detected a few times. The genes are TRBV14 and TRBJ1-1; unclear D gene. V lost 0 bases, J lost 0 bases, and 8 bases lay in between. The CDR3 runs to 15 residues. Germline V gives CDR1 SGHDN, CDR2 FVKESK. The CDR3 is CASSQDPRVNTEAFF. CDR3 DNA: TGTGCCAGCAGCCAAGATCCGAGGGTGAACACTGAAGCTTTCTTT.

This clonotype came up many times. The CDR3 here is CASSWAAGEAFF. The CDR3 DNA is TGTGCCAGCAGTTGGGCGGCGGGGGAAGCTTTCTTT. The chain has TRBV28 and TRBJ1-1; D is ambiguous. The CDR3 runs to 12 residues. The V end was cut by 4 bases, the J end by 8 bases, with 11 bases between. Germline V CDR1 and CDR2: MDHEN, SYDVKM.

This clonotype was observed many times. The V gene is TRBV28, the J gene TRBJ2-5; maybe TRBD1 (5 bases). The germline V and J ends were trimmed by 2 bases and 7 bases, with 14 bases remaining between them. CDR1 and CDR2 (germline): MDHEN, SYDVKM. The CDR3 is 14 amino acids. CDR3 sequence reads: CASSLGQGVGTQYF. CDR3 sequence (DNA): TGTGCCAGCAGTTTAGGTCAGGGTGTTGGGACCCAGTACTTC.

The table lists this clonotype with many counts. This sequence joins TRBV20-1 and TRBJ2-1, with TRBD2 identical over 12 bases. The V gene end was trimmed by 3 bases and the J gene end by 6 bases; junction bases not matched to a gene: 6. CDR1 is DFQATT, CDR2 SNEGSKA, per germline (reference sequence). The CDR3 contains 15 residues. The CDR3 spells CSASPPSGRANEQFF. In nucleotides, the CDR3 is TGCAGTGCTAGCCCCCCTAGCGGGAGGGCCAATGAGCAGTTCTTC.

This chain uses TRBV6-1 with TRBJ1-1; no reliable D call. Germline loops: CDR1 MNHNS, CDR2 SASEGT. CDR3 length equals 14 residues. V was trimmed by 7 bases and J by 1 base, leaving 13 bases between them. DNA of the CDR3: TGTGCCAGCACCAAAGCCCCCAAGAACACTGAAGCTTTCTTT. Translating gives CASTKAPKNTEAFF.

This clonotype was detected many times. CDR3 bases: TGCAGTGCTAGAAAGGTCTCTGGGGCCAACGTCCTGACTTTC. Its protein is CSARKVSGANVLTF. This chain uses TRBV20-1 with TRBJ2-6, with unresolved D. The CDR3 length is 14 residues. The V and J ends lost 2 bases and 0 bases respectively, with 5 bases between them. The V gene's germline CDR1 is DFQATT and CDR2 SNEGSKA (reference sequence).

This clonotype was seen ten or more times. The chain couples TRBV11-2 to TRBJ2-7; TRBD2 matches 9 bases. Losses at the gene ends were 4 bases for V and 2 bases for J; bases not matched to a gene: 6. Germline values: CDR1 SGHAT, CDR2 FQNNGV. The CDR3 spans 15 residues. CDR3 residues: CASSSGVAGAYEQYF. The DNA for the CDR3 is TGTGCCAGCAGCTCAGGGGTAGCGGGAGCCTACGAGCAGTACTTC.

A few counts support this clonotype. The V call is TRBV18, the J call TRBJ2-3, with TRBD1 identical over 8 bases. J lost 12 bases, V lost 3 bases, and 8 bases had no gene match. This CDR3 comprises 13 residues. CDR1 and CDR2 (germline): KGHSH, LQKENI. CDR3 residues: CASSPRGQGRQYF. CDR3 coding DNA: TGTGCCAGCTCACCCCGCGGACAGGGCAGACAGTATTTT.

This clonotype occurred many times. This chain joins TRBV18 and TRBJ1-3; D is ambiguous. The CDR3 consists of 14 residues. V dropped 6 bases and J dropped 1 base, with 10 bases sitting between them. CDR1 and CDR2 from the germline V gene are KGHSH and LQKENI. The CDR3 DNA follows: TGTGCCAGCTCGCTTGACCAATCTGGAAACACCATATATTTT. It codes for CASSLDQSGNTIYF.

This clonotype was seen repeatedly, ten times or more. The chain joins TRBV28 to TRBJ2-5; D might be TRBD2 (6 bases). This CDR3 comprises 17 residues. Germline-derived CDR1 and CDR2 are MDHEN and SYDVKM. Trimming shortened V by 4 bases and J by 1 base, and 19 bases separated the two germline ends. CDR3 sequence: CASSSYTLAIIQETQYF. CDR3 nucleotides: TGTGCCAGCAGTTCATACACCCTAGCGATAATCCAAGAGACCCAGTACTTC.

This clonotype came up many times. The chain employs TRBV28 and TRBJ1-2; D remains unclear. This CDR3 has 11 amino acids. Trimming cost V 7 bases and J 4 bases, with 7 bases left between them. The germline V gene encodes CDR1 MDHEN and CDR2 SYDVKM. In DNA, the CDR3 is TGTGCCAGCAACATGGGCTATGGCTACACCTTC. Its translation is CASNMGYGYTF.

This clonotype was seen more than once but under ten times. The chain links TRBV18 to TRBJ2-7; 10 bases are shared with TRBD1. The germline CDR1 and CDR2 sequences are KGHSH and LQKENI. Unmatched junction bases numbered 7, after V lost 5 bases and J lost 6 bases. CDR3 length equals 14 residues. The CDR3 DNA reads TGTGCCAGCTCAGTTGGGACAGGGGAGGCCGAGCAGTACTTC. It encodes CASSVGTGEAEQYF.

The sample holds a few counts of this clonotype. The rearrangement joins TRBV25-1 to TRBJ1-6; D not certain. CDR3 length: 15 amino acids. The germline gives CDR1 MGHDK, CDR2 SYGVNS. Trimming left V 4 bases short and J 0 bases short, with 7 bases between. CDR3 sequence: CASSVSLSYNSPLHF. The CDR3 DNA is TGTGCCAGCAGTGTGTCTCTCTCCTATAATTCACCCCTCCACTTT. The full variable domain, in which reference TRBV25-1 and TRBJ1-6 provide the parts outside the CDR3, is EADIYQTPRYLVIGTGKKITLECSQTMGHDKMYWYQQDPGMELHLIHYSYGVNSTEKGDLSSESTVSRIRTEHFPLTLESARPSHTSQYLCASSVSLSYNSPLHFGNGTRLTVT.

A word on this clonotype: One base away lies a much larger clone, so this may be a sequencing read error. The CDR3 carries no conserved terminal phenylalanine or tryptophan, so it likely arises from a read error. The chain uses TRBV18 and TRBJ2-3, with D unclear. This CDR3 contains 14 residues. Between the trimmed V and J ends, which lost 1 base and 2 bases, there was a span of 7 bases. Germline V gives CDR1 KGHSH, CDR2 LQKENI. The CDR3 region has the DNA TGTGCCAGCTCACCACAGGCTCTCACAGATACGCAGTATTTA. This sequence encodes CASSPQALTDTQYL.

This clonotype showed up many times. This chain connects TRBV28 to TRBJ2-7; possibly TRBD1 or TRBD2 for D (5 bases each). This CDR3 has 12 amino acids. Germline CDR1 MDHEN, CDR2 SYDVKM. V was pared by 4 bases and J by 3 bases, with 7 bases between. CDR3 amino acids: CASSWGSYEQYF. The CDR3 DNA sequence: TGTGCCAGCAGTTGGGGGAGCTACGAGCAGTACTTC.

This clonotype was found many times. The chain couples TRBV6-1 to TRBJ2-7; no reliable D call. Trimming pared 6 bases from V and 3 bases from J, leaving 9 bases between. The germline V gene encodes CDR1 MNHNS and CDR2 SASEGT. The CDR3 consists of 12 residues. CDR3 bases: TGTGCCAGCAGAGGGTGGATCTACGAGCAGTACTTC. This sequence encodes CASRGWIYEQYF.